A selection of T cell receptor beta chains follows, all from one sample in a study of T cells in Graves' hyperthyroidism and ophthalmopathy. TCRdb fed the multiplex PCR reads into MiXCR, producing one record per CDR3 protein. Seen here are 370,000 or so distinct CDR3 sequences, roughly 25% observed once, and the top ten hold 73%. Specimen: blood. Every receptor here comes from a man aged 45-65 years with Graves' hyperthyroidism. Both conserved end residues are part of each CDR3. D genes are given only for firm matches. Clone size is not always given. Where it is, it says once, few, many or a class for expanded clones.

j_call	v_call	d_call	clone_size	cdr3_aa	cdr3_nt
TRBJ1-1	TRBV5-1	-	many	CATREVRHTEAFF	TGCGCCACCCGGGAGGTTCGGCATACTGAAGCTTTCTTT
TRBJ2-1	TRBV9	TRBD2	-	CASSPVGLAGINEQFF	TGTGCCAGCAGCCCCGTTGGACTAGCGGGAATCAATGAGCAGTTCTTC
TRBJ2-2	TRBV12-3/TRBV12-4	-	many	CASRKLQGPNTGELFF	TGTGCCAGCAGAAAATTACAGGGACCCAACACCGGGGAGCTGTTTTTT
TRBJ1-1	TRBV30	TRBD1	many	CALVGGGTEAFF	TGTGCCTTGGTAGGGGGCGGGACTGAAGCTTTCTTT
TRBJ1-1	TRBV3-1	-	many	CASSLNRSPRPLEAFF	TGTGCCAGCAGCCTAAACAGGTCGCCTCGACCCCTTGAAGCTTTCTTT
TRBJ2-7	TRBV9	-	-	CASSVTASYEGEQYF	TGTGCCAGCAGCGTGACAGCTTCCTACGAGGGGGAACAGTACTTC
TRBJ2-5	TRBV20-1	TRBD1	-	CSAGQQETQYF	TGCAGTGCGGGACAGCAAGAGACCCAGTACTTC
TRBJ1-1	TRBV6-2/TRBV6-3	-	-	CASSWGRRNTEAFF	TGTGCCAGCAGCTGGGGACGGCGGAACACTGAAGCTTTCTTT
TRBJ2-3	TRBV12-3/TRBV12-4	TRBD1	few	CASRGTAYTDTQYF	TGTGCCAGCAGAGGGACAGCATATACAGATACGCAGTATTTT
TRBJ2-1	TRBV5-1	-	-	CASSLVLSSYNEQFF	TGCGCCAGCAGCTTGGTTTTGAGCTCCTACAATGAGCAGTTCTTC
TRBJ2-5	TRBV11-2	TRBD2	many	CASSLVGLAEGSQETQYF	TGTGCCAGCAGCTTAGTTGGGCTAGCGGAGGGCAGCCAAGAGACCCAGTACTTC
TRBJ2-1	TRBV5-1	-	-	CASSLAGGADEQFF	TGCGCCAGCAGCTTGGCGGGGGGCGCGGATGAGCAGTTCTTC
TRBJ2-5	TRBV27	TRBD2	-	CATSPLGAGGQETQYF	TGTGCCACCAGTCCGCTAGGGGCGGGAGGGCAAGAGACCCAGTACTTC
TRBJ2-5	TRBV28	-	many	CASIPLGGRQETQYF	TGTGCCAGCATCCCGCTCGGGGGGCGGCAAGAGACCCAGTACTTC
TRBJ1-2	TRBV2	TRBD1	-	CASSHQGAGGYTF	TGTGCCAGCAGTCACCAGGGGGCTGGTGGCTACACCTTC
TRBJ2-2	TRBV6-1	TRBD1	-	CASSGQGRLPTNTGELFF	TGTGCCAGCAGTGGACAGGGGCGCCTCCCAACGAACACCGGGGAGCTGTTTTTT
TRBJ1-5	TRBV7-6	-	-	CASSLGQVHQPQHF	TGTGCCAGCAGCTTGGGGCAGGTCCATCAGCCCCAGCATTTT
TRBJ2-1	TRBV27	-	-	CASSLAGRDYEQFF	TGTGCCAGCAGTTTAGCGGGTCGGGATTATGAGCAGTTCTTC
TRBJ1-2	TRBV7-9	-	many	CASSLDRANGYTF	TGTGCCAGCAGCTTAGACAGGGCGAATGGCTACACCTTC
TRBJ2-5	TRBV5-1	TRBD2	few	CASSLAGGFKETQYF	TGCGCCAGCAGCCTCGCGGGGGGCTTCAAAGAGACCCAGTACTTC
TRBJ2-1	TRBV5-1	-	-	CASSLLSLADYNEQFF	TGCGCCAGCAGCTTGTTATCTCTAGCAGACTACAATGAGCAGTTCTTC
TRBJ2-7	TRBV15	TRBD2	few	CATSRDLERDRFYEQYF	TGTGCCACCAGCAGAGATCTCGAGCGGGACCGATTCTACGAGCAGTACTTC
TRBJ2-7	TRBV29-1	-	few	CSVGDSSSYEQYF	TGCAGCGTCGGAGATAGCTCCTCCTACGAGCAGTACTTC
TRBJ1-1	TRBV27	-	many	CASRGVNTEAFF	TGTGCCAGCAGGGGGGTGAACACTGAAGCTTTCTTT
TRBJ2-3	TRBV2	TRBD1	many	CASAEQGRLDTQYF	TGTGCCAGCGCAGAACAGGGGAGATTGGATACGCAGTATTTT